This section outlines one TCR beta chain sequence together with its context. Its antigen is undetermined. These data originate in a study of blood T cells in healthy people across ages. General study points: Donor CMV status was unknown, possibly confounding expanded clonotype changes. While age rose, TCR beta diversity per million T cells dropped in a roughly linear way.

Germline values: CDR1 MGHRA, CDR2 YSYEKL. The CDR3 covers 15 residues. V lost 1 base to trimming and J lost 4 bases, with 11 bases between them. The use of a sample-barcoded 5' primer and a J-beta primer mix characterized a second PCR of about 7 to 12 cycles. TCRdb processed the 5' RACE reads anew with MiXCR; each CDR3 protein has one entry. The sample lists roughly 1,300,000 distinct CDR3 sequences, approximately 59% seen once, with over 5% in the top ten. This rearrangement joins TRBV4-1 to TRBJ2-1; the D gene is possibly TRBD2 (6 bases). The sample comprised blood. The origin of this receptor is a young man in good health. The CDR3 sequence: CASSQAGEEYNEQFF. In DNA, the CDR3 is TGCGCCAGCAGCCAAGCTGGGGAGGAGTACAATGAGCAGTTCTTC.